The next 28 T cell receptor beta chains were all read from a single sample in a study of T-cell reconstitution after alpha-beta-depleted transplantation in children. Preparation of the TCRbeta library was carried out with unique molecular identifiers. One entry per CDR3 protein, called by TCRdb with MiXCR from the PCR reads. The sample lists some 600,000 distinct CDR3 sequences, under 15% occurring once. The specimen comprised PBMCs, mostly from graft donor cells, sampled 360 days after TCRalphabeta/CD19-depleted stem cell transplant. All receptors derive from a male patient under 18 who had a stem cell transplant for acute myeloid leukemia, so the T cells may come from the graft donor.

This chain joins TRBV4-3 and TRBJ2-7; D is undetermined. Trimming removed 0 bases from V and 2 bases from J, with 8 bases in between. The germline V gene encodes CDR1 LGHNA and CDR2 YSLEER. The CDR3 contains 14 residues. The CDR3 coding sequence is TGCGCCAGCAGCCAAGAAGGGATAGCCTACGAGCAGTACTTC. It translates to CASSQEGIAYEQYF.

The chain employs TRBV20-1 and TRBJ2-7; 7 positions agree with TRBD2. The J segment lost 2 bases and the V segment lost 3 bases, leaving 10 bases of the junction unmatched. In germline, CDR1 is DFQATT, CDR2 SNEGSKA (reference sequence). The CDR3 is 15 residues long. The CDR3 coding sequence is TGCAGTGCTAGCGAAAGGACCGGGACTACCTACGAGCAGTACTTC. Protein: CSASERTGTTYEQYF.

The chain couples TRBV5-1 to TRBJ2-7, with 9 bases identical to TRBD2. The CDR3 totals 18 residues. Germline loops: CDR1 SGHRS, CDR2 YFSETQ. Trimming cost V 4 bases and J 0 bases; bases outside gene matches: 14. The CDR3 is CASSPPGGLALSSYEQYF. For the CDR3, the DNA is TGCGCCAGCAGCCCCCCAGGTGGACTAGCGCTGAGCTCCTACGAGCAGTACTTC.

The sample holds many counts of this clonotype. The V and J genes are TRBV3-1 and TRBJ2-2; TRBD1 or TRBD2 may be the D gene (5 bases each). Trimming removed 5 bases from V and 1 base from J, with 8 bases in between. In germline, CDR1 is LGHDT, CDR2 YNNKEL (reference sequence). The CDR3 runs 14 residues. The DNA of the CDR3 is TGTGCCAGCAGCGGGGACCAGAACACCGGGGAGCTGTTTTTT. Amino acid sequence: CASSGDQNTGELFF.

This clonotype was found many times. The chain couples TRBV29-1 to TRBJ2-1; 7 nucleotides align to TRBD2. V shed 5 bases and J 2 bases; nucleotides not matched to a gene: 12. The CDR3 runs to 16 residues. Germline assignment: CDR1 SQVTM and CDR2 ANQGSEA. The CDR3 protein is CSVQFGLEVTYNEQFF. CDR3 DNA sequence: TGCAGCGTTCAGTTCGGACTAGAAGTCACCTACAATGAGCAGTTCTTC.

V and J are TRBV7-9 and TRBJ2-7; 9 bases are a match to TRBD2. The germline V gene encodes CDR1 SEHNR and CDR2 FQNEAQ (reference sequence). CDR3 length equals 17 residues. Losses at the gene ends were 4 bases for V and 3 bases for J; bases not matched to a gene: 13. In DNA form, the CDR3 reads TGTGCCAGCAGCTCACGGACTAGCGAAGCCTCTATCTACGAGCAGTACTTC. This codes for CASSSRTSEASIYEQYF.

V gene TRBV5-1 combines with J gene TRBJ2-7; TRBD2 agrees at 7 bases. CDR1 is SGHRS, CDR2 YFSETQ, per germline. The CDR3 runs to 16 residues. Trimming at V came to 0 bases and at J to 9 bases, leaving 15 bases not matched to a gene. The CDR3 region is CASSLVGLVGASGQYF. The CDR3 bases are TGCGCCAGCAGCTTGGTTGGACTAGTGGGAGCCTCAGGGCAGTACTTC.

This clonotype was counted only a few times. The chain has TRBV20-1 and TRBJ1-1, with 9 bases fitting TRBD1. The CDR3 spans 13 residues. V trimming: 6 bases; J trimming: 1 base; junction bases outside the gene matches: 3. Per germline, CDR1 DFQATT and CDR2 SNEGSKA (reference sequence). The CDR3 loop is CSATQGANTEAFF. Written as DNA, the CDR3 is TGCAGTGCCACACAGGGGGCGAACACTGAAGCTTTCTTT.

The chain recombines TRBV20-1 with TRBJ2-3; TRBD2 agrees at 8 bases. The length of the CDR3 is 15 residues. Losses at the gene ends were 5 bases for V and 1 base for J; bases not matched to a gene: 8. Germline CDR1 reads DFQATT; CDR2 reads SNEGSKA (reference sequence). The CDR3 reads CSADRTSSGTDTQYF. In DNA form, the CDR3 reads TGCAGTGCTGACCGGACTAGCAGTGGCACAGATACGCAGTATTTT.

This clonotype was seen only a few times. The chain combines TRBV7-3 with TRBJ2-1, with D possibly being TRBD1 (5 bases). Trimming cost V 5 bases and J 9 bases, with 17 bases left between them. The CDR3 runs to 14 residues. In germline, CDR1 is SGHTA, CDR2 FQGTGA. The CDR3 loop reads CASSPHRSSGEQFF. The CDR3 DNA reads as TGTGCCAGCAGCCCCCACAGGAGTTCCGGTGAGCAGTTCTTC. Using reference TRBV7-3 and TRBJ2-1 for the parts outside the CDR3, the full variable domain is GAGVSQTPSNKVTEKGKYVELRCDPISGHTALYWYRQSLGQGPEFLIYFQGTGAADDSGLPNDRFFAVRPEGSVSTLKIQRTERGDSAVYLCASSPHRSSGEQFFGPGTRLTVL.

CDR3 bases: TGTGCCATCAGTGACTATGCTACACCTAAGGAGACCCAGTACTTC. It translates to CAISDYATPKETQYF. The chain combines TRBV10-3 with TRBJ2-5; unclear D gene. CDR3 length equals 15 residues. With 3 bases removed from V and 5 bases from J, the gap between germline ends came to 16 bases. CDR1 and CDR2 from the germline V gene are ENHRY and SYGVKD.

This clonotype has more than one count but fewer than ten. The V call is TRBV20-1, the J call TRBJ2-7; 7 positions match TRBD2. The CDR3 covers 15 residues. The germline V gene has CDR1 DFQATT and CDR2 SNEGSKA (reference sequence). After removal of 0 bases from V and 2 bases from J, the junction contained 7 bases not matched to a gene. CDR3 in amino acids: CSARDPPSGTYEQYF. The CDR3, as DNA: TGCAGTGCTAGAGATCCGCCTAGCGGCACCTACGAGCAGTACTTC.

This chain links TRBV11-2 with TRBJ2-7; TRBD2 agrees at 9 bases. Trimming cost V 5 bases and J 0 bases; bases outside gene matches: 17. The CDR3 covers 19 residues. Germline V gives CDR1 SGHAT, CDR2 FQNNGV. Written as DNA, the CDR3 is TGTGCCAGCAGCCCCCTCTTTAATCTTAGGACTAGCGACTCCTACGAGCAGTACTTC. Its protein product is CASSPLFNLRTSDSYEQYF.

The sample holds a few counts of this clonotype. CDR3 sequence: CASSQSGLAGVGRETQYF. The CDR3, as DNA: TGTGCCAGCAGCCAATCGGGACTAGCGGGAGTAGGTCGAGAGACCCAGTACTTC. The chain carries TRBV11-1 and TRBJ2-5; 14 nucleotides match TRBD2. The CDR3 runs 18 residues. V dropped 5 bases and J dropped 4; count of bases not matched to a gene: 12. Germline V gene lookup returns CDR1 SGHAT and CDR2 FQDESV (reference sequence).

The chain combines TRBV28 with TRBJ1-3, with unresolved D. In germline, CDR1 is MDHEN, CDR2 SYDVKM. This CDR3 spans 11 amino acids. Trimming left V 5 bases short and J 9 bases short, with 8 bases between. The DNA of the CDR3 is TGTGCCAGCAGTGAGGGATCCACCATATATTTT. It is translated as CASSEGSTIYF.

The chain is built from TRBV7-9 and TRBJ2-5; D uncertain. The CDR3 has 15 residues. The germline V gene has CDR1 SEHNR and CDR2 FQNEAQ (reference sequence). V was trimmed by 3 bases and J by 1 base, leaving 12 bases between them. CDR3 region: CASSLILEFQETQYF. The CDR3 region has the DNA TGTGCCAGCAGCTTGATACTGGAATTCCAAGAGACCCAGTACTTC.

V and J are TRBV12-3 or TRBV12-4 and TRBJ2-3; perhaps TRBD2 as D (6 bases). V dropped 6 bases and J dropped 4 bases, with 17 bases sitting between them. The CDR3 covers 15 residues. The CDR3 is CASRRLGLLPDTQYF. In DNA, the CDR3 is TGTGCCAGCAGGCGGCTGGGACTCCTCCCAGATACGCAGTATTTT.

The genes are TRBV5-1 and TRBJ2-7; 8 bases are a match to TRBD2. Germline V gene sequence: CDR1 SGHRS, CDR2 YFSETQ. The CDR3 is 15 amino acids. The junction had 9 bases not matched to a gene; V was cut back by 0 bases and J by 7 bases. Written as DNA, the CDR3 is TGCGCCAGCAGCTTGGGTCGGGGGGGCTTCGAAGAGCAGTACGTC. Translated: CASSLGRGGFEEQYV.

The chain carries TRBV11-1 and TRBJ2-1; D is undetermined. The CDR3 runs 18 residues. V lost 2 bases and J lost 8, with 25 bases in between. Germline assignment: CDR1 SGHAT and CDR2 FQDESV (reference sequence). CDR3 residues: CASSLKNAAGPTSDEQFF. CDR3 bases: TGTGCCAGCAGCTTAAAAAACGCAGCCGGGCCGACGAGCGATGAGCAGTTCTTC.

V usage is TRBV9 and J usage is TRBJ2-2; tentative D call: TRBD1 (5 bases). This CDR3 has 13 residues. Germline values: CDR1 SGDLS, CDR2 YYNGEE. Trimming left V 6 bases short and J 5 bases short, with 11 bases between. The CDR3 protein is CASKGAGTGELFF. The CDR3 DNA reads as TGTGCCAGCAAAGGGGCTGGAACCGGGGAGCTGTTTTTT.

This clonotype has only a few counts. The rearrangement joins TRBV3-1 to TRBJ2-3; D is possibly TRBD1 (6 bases). V lost 3 bases to trimming and J lost 1 base, with 17 bases between them. The CDR3 spans 17 residues. The germline V gene has CDR1 LGHDT and CDR2 YNNKEL (reference sequence). In DNA, the CDR3 is TGTGCCAGCAGCCAGGTGGACAGTCCTGCGGGCACAGATACGCAGTATTTT. Translated: CASSQVDSPAGTDTQYF.

The V and J genes are TRBV12-3 or TRBV12-4 and TRBJ2-2, with TRBD1 matching over 7 bases. V lost 7 bases, J lost 0 bases, and 11 bases stayed unmatched. The CDR3 loop spans 17 amino acids. The CDR3 DNA reads as TGTGCCAGCAAGCGAGGATCGGGACAGTCGAACACCGGGGAGCTGTTTTTT. This codes for CASKRGSGQSNTGELFF.

In this sample, this clonotype turned up a few times. The chain employs TRBV5-1 and TRBJ2-1, with TRBD1 identical over 7 bases. There are 16 residues in the CDR3. With V trimmed by 1 base and J by 3 bases, 7 bases remained unmatched. CDR1 is SGHRS and CDR2 is YFSETQ in the germline V gene. This chain's CDR3 is CASSLRGDRDYNEQFF. In DNA, the CDR3 is TGCGCCAGCAGCTTGAGGGGAGACAGGGACTACAATGAGCAGTTCTTC.

This clonotype was counted at least ten times. The genes are TRBV28 and TRBJ2-2; TRBD1 might be the D (6 bases). The germline V gene has CDR1 MDHEN and CDR2 SYDVKM. The CDR3 has 15 residues. The ends were cut back, 2 bases at V and 0 bases at J, with 7 bases in the middle. CDR3: CASSLGTTNTGELFF. CDR3 coding DNA: TGTGCCAGCAGTTTAGGGACAACGAACACCGGGGAGCTGTTTTTT.

This clonotype was recorded a few times. The CDR3 sequence is CASSKWVDEQFF. CDR3 coding DNA: TGTGCCAGTAGTAAATGGGTGGATGAGCAGTTCTTC. V and J are TRBV19 and TRBJ2-1; no clear D gene. V was trimmed by 4 bases and J by 8 bases, leaving 9 bases between them. Per the germline V gene, CDR1 is LNHDA and CDR2 is SQIVND (reference sequence). The CDR3 contains 12 residues.

The V gene is TRBV30, the J gene TRBJ2-7, with D possibly TRBD2 on 5 matching bases. The CDR3 runs 14 residues. V was pared by 0 bases and J by 5 bases, with 14 bases between. Germline values: CDR1 GTSNPN, CDR2 SVGIG (reference sequence). The CDR3 region is CAWSVWTTRNEQYF. The CDR3 coding sequence is TGTGCCTGGAGTGTTTGGACCACTAGGAACGAGCAGTACTTC. Combining the CDR3 with reference TRBV30 and TRBJ2-7 gives the whole variable domain SQTIHQWPATLVQPVGSPLSLECTVEGTSNPNLYWYRQAAGRGLQLLFYSVGIGQISSEVPQNLSASRPQDRQFILSSKKLLLSDSGFYLCAWSVWTTRNEQYFGPGTRLTVT.

The V gene is TRBV28, the J gene TRBJ2-7, with a possible D match to TRBD1 (5 bases). Germline V CDR1 and CDR2: MDHEN, SYDVKM. Trimming took off 6 bases at V and 1 base at J, with 25 bases between the two ends. CDR3 length equals 18 residues. The CDR3 spells CASSPVGVIPRISYEQYF. CDR3 DNA sequence: TGTGCCAGCAGCCCCGTAGGGGTCATTCCGAGGATATCCTACGAGCAGTACTTC.

This clonotype was observed at least ten times. V and J are TRBV3-1 and TRBJ2-5; a possible D gene is TRBD2 (6 bases). The CDR3 extends over 15 amino acids. CDR1 LGHDT and CDR2 YNNKEL come from the germline V gene (reference sequence). V dropped 0 bases and J dropped 2 bases, with 10 bases sitting between them. This CDR3 is CASSQDPSAQETQYF. CDR3 sequence (DNA): TGTGCCAGCAGCCAAGACCCTAGCGCGCAAGAGACCCAGTACTTC.